The clone carrying this T cell receptor (beta chain) was recorded a few times. The antigen is not known. The data were obtained in a study of vaccination and CD4 T cells after COVID-19. Looking at the study overall: Six males and four females constituted the convalescent cohort, two of whom were Hispanic.

Scientists ran DNA taken from cultured CD4+ T cells through the Oncomine TCR Beta short-read assay for sequencing. From the PCR reads, TCRdb called clonotypes with MiXCR, one entry per CDR3 protein. Of roughly 14,000 distinct CDR3 sequences in the sample, 25% to 35% were seen once. Germline V gene sequence: CDR1 SGHVS, CDR2 FNYEAQ. The CDR3 has 12 residues. Losses at the gene ends were 5 bases for V and 10 bases for J; bases not matched to a gene: 3. Treatment meaning: roughly ten-day PBMC culture with coronavirus spike peptide pools or control peptides (ViraFEST assay). ViraFEST grew antigen-specific T cells using peptide pools, then sequenced TCRs. Overall study results and limits: Spike mono-reactivity was evident in 304 of the 307 vaccine-specific clones derived from convalescent patients.

The genes are TRBV7-6 and TRBJ2-1; 9 bases are a match to TRBD2. The sequence came from a human donor who received a COVID-19 vaccine. Sequences were derived from CD4+ T cells from blood, cultured in vitro, sampled before SARS-CoV-2 vaccination. In DNA, the CDR3 is TGTGCCAGCAGCCAAACTAGCGGGGAGCAGTTCTTC. It codes for CASSQTSGEQFF.